Listed below are T cell receptor beta chains from one sample, sequenced in a study of blood T cells in healthy people across ages. TCRdb redid the calling of the 5' RACE reads with MiXCR, one entry per CDR3 protein. The table lists 540,000 or so distinct CDR3 sequences, roughly 43% of them singletons. The sample was blood. The receptor source for this set is an elderly man in good health. CDR3s include the opening cysteine and the closing phenylalanine or tryptophan. D genes are given only for firm matches. Clone size is stated in some rows and not others, as once, few, many or a class when expanded.

cdr3_nt | cdr3_aa | j_call | v_call | d_call | clone_size
TGCAGTGCTAGAGGACCGCTCTCCTACGAGCAGTACTTC | CSARGPLSYEQYF | TRBJ2-7 | TRBV20-1 | . | .
TGTGCCAGCAGTGGGACTAGCGGGGGAACCTTCTCCTACGAGCAGTACTTC | CASSGTSGGTFSYEQYF | TRBJ2-7 | TRBV6-2/TRBV6-3 | TRBD2 | .
TGTGCCAGCAGCCCCACCACGGCGGGGACAGGGTGGTACGAGCAGTACTTC | CASSPTTAGTGWYEQYF | TRBJ2-7 | TRBV11-1 | TRBD1 | few
TGTGCCAGCACCCGCGAGAGGAATTCACCCCTCCACTTT | CASTRERNSPLHF | TRBJ1-6 | TRBV6-5 | . | .
TGTGCCACCAGCACCCTAGCGGGACTCAGCACAGATACGCAGTATTTT | CATSTLAGLSTDTQYF | TRBJ2-3 | TRBV15 | TRBD2 | .
TGTGCCAGCAGCTTAGGTAGCGGGGCCTACAATGAGCAGTACTTC | CASSLGSGAYNEQYF | TRBJ2-7 | TRBV7-2 | TRBD2 | .
TGTGCCAGCAGTCCCCCGGGGAGGGGTAACACCGGGGAGCTGTTTTTT | CASSPPGRGNTGELFF | TRBJ2-2 | TRBV27 | TRBD2 | .
TGCAGTGCTAGAGATCCGAACGAGCAGTACTTC | CSARDPNEQYF | TRBJ2-7 | TRBV20-1 | . | few
TGTGCCAGCAGCGGGCCGGGACAGGGTTCTACTAACTATGGCTACACCTTC | CASSGPGQGSTNYGYTF | TRBJ1-2 | TRBV7-9 | TRBD1 | few
TGTGCCAGCAGCGCCCAGGGACAGGGAGCCTACAATGAGCAGTTCTTC | CASSAQGQGAYNEQFF | TRBJ2-1 | TRBV9 | TRBD1 | .
TGTGCCAGCAGCAGCCTCGGGGGACCCTCCTACGAGCAGTACTTC | CASSSLGGPSYEQYF | TRBJ2-7 | TRBV28 | . | .
TGCAGTGCTAGATGGGGAATTGTGGATTCACCCCTCCACTTT | CSARWGIVDSPLHF | TRBJ1-6 | TRBV20-1 | . | few
TGTGCCAGCAGCCCTCCCGCCGTGGGATCCTACGAGCAGTACTTC | CASSPPAVGSYEQYF | TRBJ2-7 | TRBV13 | . | .
TGTGCCAGCACCTCGTACAGCGCGAGCTCCTACAATGAGCAGTTCTTC | CASTSYSASSYNEQFF | TRBJ2-1 | TRBV12-3/TRBV12-4 | . | few
TGTGCCAGCAGTGTCCAGACATGGGGCTTCAATGAGCAGTTCTTC | CASSVQTWGFNEQFF | TRBJ2-1 | TRBV2 | . | .
TGTGCCAGCAGCTTACCGGGACTAGCGGGGCTTAGGGTGCAGTTCTTC | CASSLPGLAGLRVQFF | TRBJ2-1 | TRBV7-9 | TRBD2 | .
TGTGCCAGCAGTGAAACAGGGGGTAGGACTGAAGCTTTCTTT | CASSETGGRTEAFF | TRBJ1-1 | TRBV6-4 | TRBD1 | .
TGTGCCAGCAGCCCCAGGGGGATACTTAACACTGAAGCTTTCTTT | CASSPRGILNTEAFF | TRBJ1-1 | TRBV7-9 | TRBD1 | .
TGTGCCAGCAGTTACGCACTAGCGGGAGGGGCCTACGAGCAGTACTTC | CASSYALAGGAYEQYF | TRBJ2-7 | TRBV6-2/TRBV6-3 | TRBD2 | .
TGCAGCGTTAGGACAGGGGTTAATGAAAAACTGTTTTTT | CSVRTGVNEKLFF | TRBJ1-4 | TRBV29-1 | TRBD1 | few
TGCAGTGCTAGAGGTGGGGAACATGGCTACACCTTC | CSARGGEHGYTF | TRBJ1-2 | TRBV20-1 | . | .
TGTGCCAGCAGCCCGGACAAGGGGATTGGCTACACCTTC | CASSPDKGIGYTF | TRBJ1-2 | TRBV7-2 | . | few
TGTGCCAGCAGCGCGGGACAGGGGGAAGGCTACACCTTC | CASSAGQGEGYTF | TRBJ1-2 | TRBV7-9 | TRBD1 | few
TGTGCCACGACAGCTAAGAACGACAATGAGCAGTTCTTC | CATTAKNDNEQFF | TRBJ2-1 | TRBV15 | . | .
TGCAGTGCTAGGGCCCTAGCGGGAGAGTACGAGCAGTACTTC | CSARALAGEYEQYF | TRBJ2-7 | TRBV20-1 | TRBD2 | many
TGCAGTGCTAGAGATCGGCGGTGGGGAAACACCGGGGAGCTGTTTTTT | CSARDRRWGNTGELFF | TRBJ2-2 | TRBV20-1 | . | .
TGTGCCAGCAGTTACTCCCTAGCGGGATTGCCCACTGAGCAGTTCTTC | CASSYSLAGLPTEQFF | TRBJ2-1 | TRBV6-2/TRBV6-3 | TRBD2 | .
TGTGCCAGCAGTCCTCGACAGAACACAGATACGCAGTATTTT | CASSPRQNTDTQYF | TRBJ2-3 | TRBV6-2/TRBV6-3 | . | few
TGTGCCAGCAGTTCCCCGACAGGAAGGTGGAACTACGAGCAGTACTTC | CASSSPTGRWNYEQYF | TRBJ2-7 | TRBV28 | . | .
TGCGCCAGCAGCTTGACAGGGGCCCCAAGCGGGAGGGCGGCAGATACGCAGTATTTT | CASSLTGAPSGRAADTQYF | TRBJ2-3 | TRBV5-1 | TRBD2 | few
TGTGCCAGCTCACCACGAGGACAGGACGAGCAGTACTTC | CASSPRGQDEQYF | TRBJ2-7 | TRBV18 | TRBD1 | few
TGCAGCGGTACGAGGGAAGAGACCCAGTACTTC | CSGTREETQYF | TRBJ2-5 | TRBV29-1 | . | .
TGTGCCAGCAGTTACTGGGACGACCGAGGGGGAGAGCAGTACTTC | CASSYWDDRGGEQYF | TRBJ2-5 | TRBV6-6 | . | .
TGTGCCAGCAGCTCGACGGGACAGGGTCTCTCTTACGAGCAGTTCTTC | CASSSTGQGLSYEQFF | TRBJ2-1 | TRBV7-2 | TRBD1 | .
TGCGCCAGCAGCCAAGAGATTGGTGGGGAGCAGTACTTC | CASSQEIGGEQYF | TRBJ2-7 | TRBV4-3 | . | .
TGTGCCTGCAGCCCAGGTCCGGGGTTTCGGTACGAGCAGTACTTC | CACSPGPGFRYEQYF | TRBJ2-7 | TRBV7-2 | . | .
TGTGCCAGCAGCGTAGATCACAGCAGTAACTATGGCTACACCTTC | CASSVDHSSNYGYTF | TRBJ1-2 | TRBV9 | . | few
TGCGCCAGCAGCCAAGGTACAGGGGGTCATGCCTACAATGAGCAGTTCTTC | CASSQGTGGHAYNEQFF | TRBJ2-1 | TRBV4-3 | TRBD1 | .
TGTGCCAGCAGCTTATACGAGGGATCTAGAGCTTTCTTT | CASSLYEGSRAFF | TRBJ1-1 | TRBV7-2 | . | .
TGCAGTGCTAGAGAGCTGGGACAGGGGGATCAGCCCCAGCATTTT | CSARELGQGDQPQHF | TRBJ1-5 | TRBV20-1 | TRBD1 | .
TGTGCCAGCAGCTCCCGACAGCGCAGCGTGAACACTGAAGCTTTCTTT | CASSSRQRSVNTEAFF | TRBJ1-1 | TRBV7-9 | . | few
TGCAGTGCTAGATGGCTAGCGAGCTCCTACAATGAGCAGTTCTTC | CSARWLASSYNEQFF | TRBJ2-1 | TRBV20-1 | . | once
TGCAGTACTAGGGAAAAAGGGGGTACGTACAATGAGCAGTTCTTC | CSTREKGGTYNEQFF | TRBJ2-1 | TRBV20-1 | . | .
TGTGCCAGCAGCTTGGTGGGACTAGCGCCCAACAATGAGCAGTTCTTC | CASSLVGLAPNNEQFF | TRBJ2-1 | TRBV5-5 | TRBD2 | few
TGTGCCAGCAGCGGCGGGACCACAGATACGCAGTATTTT | CASSGGTTDTQYF | TRBJ2-3 | TRBV9 | . | few